Sequencing of this T cell receptor (beta chain) was carried out in a study of shared clonotypes between healthy human individuals (dated by TCRdb to the early 2020s). As for the study more broadly: The cohort comprised two women and a few men aged 18 to 49 years. Libraries were prepared and TCR repertoires were sequenced by different laboratories using diverse techniques, in order to increase sequencing depth and limit assay-specific biases. Each donor's leukapheresis produced roughly between roughly 0.85 and 9.5 billion PBMCs. To estimate repertoire size and how much clonotypes are shared between individuals, the study performed deep sequencing of blood TCR repertoires from a handful of healthy adults. Paper-wide results and their limitations: Only blood was sampled, and tissue TCR repertoires likely differ from those in blood. Pairwise subsampling led to the expectation that sequencing depth would affect the degree of clonotype sharing among donors. Because the study included a small number of donors, the genetic and exposure-history diversity represented was limited.

Donors were healthy HIV-negative adults with no recently reported acute infections or vaccinations. All donors were Caucasian adults living in Nashville, Tennessee, USA. For unsorted samples, tens of millions of PBMCs were counted and genomic DNA was extracted with the QIAamp DNA Blood Mini kit. Blood was obtained by leukapheresis, after which PBMCs were separated by Ficoll-Histopaque density gradient centrifugation and cryopreserved in liquid nitrogen vapor phase. About this clone: It has no known antigen specificity. The record has no base qualities; no much larger clone is one base away.

TCR CDR3 regions were amplified from genomic DNA by multiplex PCR using the deep immunoSEQ assay. For each cell subset, the extracted genomic DNA was distributed evenly across all wells of several immunoSEQ 96-well plates, and each plate served as one replicate. For unsorted PBMC, around 310 ng of genomic DNA, equivalent to about 30,000 T cell genomes, went into each replicate PCR. Genomic DNA from unsorted PBMC was sequenced over ten immunoSEQ deep assay plates. Purified libraries were measured with a Qubit 3.0 fluorometer, size-checked on a Bioanalyzer 2100, and measured again with the KAPA Library Quantification kit. Every immunoSEQ 96-well plate was sequenced on a separate single-read 150-cycle Illumina NextSeq 550 flow cell. Per the authors' processing: Because the immunoSEQ output included only junctional sequences and no quality scores, the filtering could not be the same as the filtering used for full-length reads. To assign V/J genes and CDR3, sequences were annotated against IMGT germline references using PyIR, a Python wrapper for IgBLAST v1.9. Reads were filtered out if the reads had weak V/J assignments (E-value above 1e-6), no CDR3, stop codons, out-of-frame junctions, or ambiguous translated residues. V3J clonotypes were defined by identical inferred V gene, J gene, and CDR3 amino acid sequence. Percentage overlap between repertoires was calculated by dividing the number of shared unique clonotypes by the size of the smaller repertoire. Three approaches were used to assess repertoire richness: RTK rarefaction, the Chao1 estimator, and Recon v2.1 estimates of unobserved clonotypes. TCRdb stores this immuneACCESS table with in-frame sequences only. Part of the clones is absent; in the studies checked, under half of the shortfall reflects unresolved V genes, and no reason is known for the rest. V, J and clone size were drawn from that table, and D and trimming were deduced from the DNA. The sample table contains 450,000 to 500,000 clones; only one count was recorded for about 78% of them. The top ten hold approximately 12% of the sample.

CDR1 and CDR2, looked up from the germline V gene (reference sequence), are LNHDA and SQIVND. The germline V end is reduced by 5 bases and the J end by 1 base; junction bases left unmatched: 9. The CDR3 sequence holds 19 residues, the cysteine and phenylalanine included. The retained sequence is limited to the CDR3, 57 bases, with the frame set at the first base. The chain uses TRBV19 and TRBJ2-2; the central 14 bases match TRBD2. Sequencing was carried out using PBMCs. This sequence was found in a woman aged 40 to 49 in good health. Some clones in this sample may be carry-over from other donors' samples. The sequenced DNA: TGTGCCAGTAGTTTCGATTCCGGGACTAGCGGGAGGAACACCGGGGAGCTGTTTTTT. It codes for CASSFDSGTSGRNTGELFF.